The text below deals with one T cell receptor beta chain. There are many counts of this clonotype. What this receptor recognizes is not known. No quality values exist for individual bases; no much larger clone is one base distant. Trimming at the junction amounts to 3 bases on V and 0 bases on J, and the germline ends lie 7 bases apart. Counted from cysteine to phenylalanine, this CDR3 has 14 amino acids. Only the CDR3 part of the read is kept: 42 bases, read in frame from the first base. The germline V gene encodes CDR1 MNHEY and CDR2 SMNVEV (reference sequence). The sample comes from a study of human T cells and chemical hapten exposure (dated by TCRdb to the early 2020s). Turning to the overall study: For sensitization, 2% DPC in acetone was applied to an approximately 2 cm by approximately 2 cm area of upper inner arm skin. Weekly therapeutic DPC doses were additionally applied to the scalp of patients throughout the roughly 23-week study period. Patch tests used Finn chambers with 0.01% DPC on the upper back, scored after 6 days by International Contact Dermatitis Research Group standards. The mostly female patient cohort included alopecia areata with under or over 50% scalp involvement, alopecia totalis and alopecia universalis. Libraries were pooled for sequencing, and variation in per-sample TCR yields was attributed mainly to small differences in library volumes within the pool. This study followed changes in the peripheral blood TCR repertoire in vivo during primary and secondary sensitization of alopecia patients to the hapten diphenylcyclopropenone (DPC). Blood was sampled from patients pre-sensitization (week 0) and at 2, 6 and about 24 weeks after DPC sensitization. Blood for TCR sequencing was provided by twenty-nine alopecia patients at one to four time points (pre-sensitization, 2, 6 and 24 weeks). The investigation overall reported the following: Alopecia, a presumed autoimmune disease, was present in all patients, so the immune response of the patients might differ from that of healthy individuals. Repeated subsampling changed both the strength of the expansion versus patch-test correlation and the threshold at which that correlation became significant. No change with DPC sensitization was found in the number of TCRs above 1 in 1000 frequency, and no evidence of global repertoire structure alterations was found. A positive correlation was found between the number of PT1 expanded TCRs and patch test score, with significance reached at thresholds 8, 16 and 32 but not 4. Expanded TCRs formed significantly more large CDR3 similarity clusters than pre-sensitization or healthy control sets, consistent with antigen-driven responses.

Receptor libraries were prepared by RACE. The reads were generated on a NextSeq 500. During library preparation, unique molecular identifiers were attached to individual cDNA molecules so that TCRs could be counted quantitatively and reproducibly. Each blood RNA sample was used to sequence both TCR alpha and TCR beta chains. Turning to the authors' computational methods: Samples had a median of roughly 99,000 TCRs, with a range from roughly 20,000 to 700,000. V, J and CDR3 annotation of the TCR reads was performed with the Decombinator software suite. For PS versus PT1 abundance plots, all samples were subsampled to the same number of TCRs (28,000). Expanded TCRs were defined as absent before sensitization and observed at least eight times at the 2-week time point. TCRdb passed the public sequencing reads through fastp at Q25 and MiXCR, retaining productive beta sequences. Under each unique CDR3 protein, matching rows form one entry showing the most common genes and DNA. The V and J calls and clone size come from TCRdb's table, not from the authors' own analysis. This sample is represented by about 110,000 distinct CDR3 sequences; less than 10% of them were singletons. The biggest ten clones account for approximately 2.8% of the sample.

The time point label, as the study defines it: patch test 2, 6 weeks after DPC sensitization. In the paper's terms, the treatment or condition label means: therapeutic diphenylcyclopropenone sensitization with weekly scalp DPC. At each patch-test visit, blood was drawn before the patch test was applied. Eligible patients were aged 18 to 70, diagnosed with alopecia, deemed suitable for DPC therapy, and excluded if pregnant. Total RNA was extracted from unfractionated whole blood that had been collected in Tempus Blood RNA tubes. This clonotype was obtained from a woman between 40 and 50 years old with alopecia areata. Some clones in this sample may be carry-over from other donors' samples. The input for sequencing was whole blood, taken in connection with sensitization to the hapten diphenylcyclopropenone (DPC). The chain couples TRBV27 to TRBJ2-3; no confident D gene assignment can be made. The sequenced DNA is TGTGCCAGCAGTTTGACTCGAAGCACAGATACGCAGTATTTT. This is translated as CASSLTRSTDTQYF.